This TCR beta chain was identified in a study of blood T cell repertoires in COVID-19. Study information: Sites across the United States, Italy and Spain contributed samples from acute and convalescent COVID-19. Nucleic acid was either cDNA or gDNA, and it came from T cells, B-cell-depleted T cells, or PBMCs.

The CDR3 is 15 residues long. Trimming removed 5 bases from V and 0 bases from J, with 11 bases in between. Germline V gene lookup returns CDR1 MNHNY and CDR2 SVGAGI (reference sequence). How the authors handled the data: Reference gene primer amplification gave estimated nucleated cell counts. Clones were read by immunoSEQ multiplex PCR, and TCRdb kept only the in-frame ones, dropping some. That table gives V, J and clone size, and the DNA gave D and trimming. The table shows tens of thousands of clones, with approximately 83% occurring only once. The sequence was obtained from a human donor in a cohort sampled during active COVID-19. This chain joins TRBV6-6 and TRBJ2-1; D perhaps matches TRBD1 (6 bases). Specimen: peripheral blood. The CDR3 nucleotides read TGTGCCAGCAGTCTACAGGGTAGCTCCTACAATGAGCAGTTCTTC. As protein: CASSLQGSSYNEQFF.